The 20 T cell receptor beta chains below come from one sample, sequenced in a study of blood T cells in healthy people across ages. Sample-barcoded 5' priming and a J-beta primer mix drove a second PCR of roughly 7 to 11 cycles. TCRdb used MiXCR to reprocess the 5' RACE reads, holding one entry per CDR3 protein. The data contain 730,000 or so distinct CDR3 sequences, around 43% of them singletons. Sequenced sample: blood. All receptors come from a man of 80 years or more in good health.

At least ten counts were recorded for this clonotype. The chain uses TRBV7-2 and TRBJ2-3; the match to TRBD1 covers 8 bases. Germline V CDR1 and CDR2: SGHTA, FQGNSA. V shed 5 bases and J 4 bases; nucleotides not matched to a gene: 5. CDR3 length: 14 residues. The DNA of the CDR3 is TGTGCCAGCAGCACAGGGGGTGGCCCAGATACGCAGTATTTT. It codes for CASSTGGGPDTQYF.

CDR3 sequence: CASSIWDGSTNEKLFF. The CDR3 DNA sequence: TGTGCCAGTAGTATATGGGACGGATCAACTAATGAAAAACTGTTTTTT. V gene TRBV19 combines with J gene TRBJ1-4; TRBD1 is a possible D gene (5 bases). Looked up from germline, CDR1 is LNHDA and CDR2 is SQIVND (reference sequence). The CDR3 consists of 16 residues. Trimming took off 2 bases at V and 0 bases at J, with 10 bases between the two ends.

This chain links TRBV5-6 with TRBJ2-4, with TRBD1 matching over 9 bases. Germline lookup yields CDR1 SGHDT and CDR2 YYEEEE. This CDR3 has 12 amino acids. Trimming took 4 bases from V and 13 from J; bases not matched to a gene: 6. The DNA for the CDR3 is TGTGCCAGCAGCGAGACAGGGGGAGAGCAGTACTTC. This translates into CASSETGGEQYF.

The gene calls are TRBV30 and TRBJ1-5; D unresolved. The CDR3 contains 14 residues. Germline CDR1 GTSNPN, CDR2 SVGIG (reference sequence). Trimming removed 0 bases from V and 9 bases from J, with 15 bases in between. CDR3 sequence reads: CAWSVAGSSWPQHF. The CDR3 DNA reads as TGTGCCTGGAGTGTGGCTGGATCATCCTGGCCCCAGCATTTT.

CDR3 loop: CSARDDIGERYEQYF. As DNA, the CDR3 is TGCAGTGCTAGAGATGATATCGGGGAACGCTACGAGCAGTACTTC. The V gene is TRBV20-1, the J gene TRBJ2-4; D is possibly TRBD2 (5 bases). The J call may be mistaken, given a closer DNA end match to TRBJ2-7. Germline assignment: CDR1 DFQATT and CDR2 SNEGSKA (reference sequence). CDR3 length: 15 residues.

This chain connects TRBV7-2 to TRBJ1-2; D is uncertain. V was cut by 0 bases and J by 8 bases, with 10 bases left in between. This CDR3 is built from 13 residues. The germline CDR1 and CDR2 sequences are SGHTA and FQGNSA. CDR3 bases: TGTGCCAGCAGCTTAGCGCAGCTGCGGGGCTACACCTTC. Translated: CASSLAQLRGYTF.

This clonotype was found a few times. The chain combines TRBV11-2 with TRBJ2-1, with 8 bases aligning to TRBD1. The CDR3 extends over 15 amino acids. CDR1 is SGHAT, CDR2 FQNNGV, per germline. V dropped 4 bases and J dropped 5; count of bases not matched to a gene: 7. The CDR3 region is CASSSTGGWDNEQFF. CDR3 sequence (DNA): TGTGCCAGCAGCTCCACAGGGGGGTGGGACAATGAGCAGTTCTTC.

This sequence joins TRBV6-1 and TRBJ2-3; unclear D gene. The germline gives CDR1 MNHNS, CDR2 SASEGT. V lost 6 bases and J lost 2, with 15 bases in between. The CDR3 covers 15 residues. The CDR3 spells CASSHPGSNTDTQYF. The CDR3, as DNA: TGTGCCAGCAGCCACCCAGGCAGTAACACAGATACGCAGTATTTT.

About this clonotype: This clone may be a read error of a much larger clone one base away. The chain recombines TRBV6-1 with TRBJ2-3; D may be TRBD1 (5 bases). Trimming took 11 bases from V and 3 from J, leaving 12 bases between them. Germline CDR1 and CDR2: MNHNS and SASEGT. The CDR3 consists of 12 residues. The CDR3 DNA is TGTGCCGGCGACAAGGGGACAGATACGCAGTATTTT. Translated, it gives CAGDKGTDTQYF.

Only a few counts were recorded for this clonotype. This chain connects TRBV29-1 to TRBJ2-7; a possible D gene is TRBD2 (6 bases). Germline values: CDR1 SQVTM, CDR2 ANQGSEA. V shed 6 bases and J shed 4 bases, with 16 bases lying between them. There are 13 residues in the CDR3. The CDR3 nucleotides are TGCAGCGTCGCCGGGACTCCCCATTACGAGCAGTACTTC. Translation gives CSVAGTPHYEQYF.

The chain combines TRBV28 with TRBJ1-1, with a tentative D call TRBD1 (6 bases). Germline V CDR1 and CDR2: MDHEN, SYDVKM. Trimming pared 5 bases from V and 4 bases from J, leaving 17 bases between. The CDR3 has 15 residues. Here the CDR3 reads CASSPNGGLGTEAFF. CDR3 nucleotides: TGTGCCAGCAGTCCGAACGGGGGGCTCGGCACTGAAGCTTTCTTT.

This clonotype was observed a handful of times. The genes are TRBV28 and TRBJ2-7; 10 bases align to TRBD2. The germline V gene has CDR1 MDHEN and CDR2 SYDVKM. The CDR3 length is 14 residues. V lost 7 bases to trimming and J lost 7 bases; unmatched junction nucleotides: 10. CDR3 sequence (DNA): TGTGCCAGCATCCGGGCTAGCGGGAGTAATGAGCAGTACTTC. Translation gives CASIRASGSNEQYF.

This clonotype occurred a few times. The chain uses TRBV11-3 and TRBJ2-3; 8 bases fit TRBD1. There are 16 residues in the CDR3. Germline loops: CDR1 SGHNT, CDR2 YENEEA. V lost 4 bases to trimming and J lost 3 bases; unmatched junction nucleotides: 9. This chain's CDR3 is CASSSRTGGATDTQYF. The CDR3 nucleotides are TGTGCCAGCAGCTCCCGTACAGGGGGAGCGACAGATACGCAGTATTTT.

CDR3 nucleotides: TGTGCCAGCAGTGACGCCCTTATAGCGGGCCGCCAAGAGACCCAGTACTTC. Translated, it gives CASSDALIAGRQETQYF. The chain links TRBV6-1 to TRBJ2-5, with 7 bases fitting TRBD2. The CDR3 spans 17 residues. The V gene's germline CDR1 is MNHNS and CDR2 SASEGT. The V and J ends lost 3 bases and 1 base, in that order; junction bases with no gene match: 11.

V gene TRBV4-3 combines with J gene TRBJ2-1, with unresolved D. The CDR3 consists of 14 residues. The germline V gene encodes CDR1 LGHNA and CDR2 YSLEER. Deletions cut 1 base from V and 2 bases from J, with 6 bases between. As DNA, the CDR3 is TGCGCCAGCAGCCAAGGCGTGACCTACAATGAGCAGTTCTTC. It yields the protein CASSQGVTYNEQFF.

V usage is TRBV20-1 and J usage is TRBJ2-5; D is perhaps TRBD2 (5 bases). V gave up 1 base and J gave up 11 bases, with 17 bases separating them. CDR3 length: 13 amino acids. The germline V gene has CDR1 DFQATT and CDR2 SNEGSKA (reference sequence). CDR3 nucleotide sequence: TGCAGTGCTAGAGTGGCCGGAGGTCGCAAGCAGTACTTC. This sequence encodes CSARVAGGRKQYF.

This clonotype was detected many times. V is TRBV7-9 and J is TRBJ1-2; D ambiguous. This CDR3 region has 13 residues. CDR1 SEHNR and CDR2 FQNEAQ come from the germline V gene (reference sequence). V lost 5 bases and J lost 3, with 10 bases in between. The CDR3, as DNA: TGTGCCAGCAGCCCGGACGGGGACTATGGCTACACCTTC. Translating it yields CASSPDGDYGYTF.

In DNA, the CDR3 is TGTGCCAGCACCCCAGCGGGGAGCAGCCCTTCGAACACCGGGGAGCTGTTTTTT. Translating it yields CASTPAGSSPSNTGELFF. The rearrangement uses TRBV6-1 and TRBJ2-2, with 7 bases identical to TRBD2. Germline V lookup: CDR1 MNHNS, CDR2 SASEGT. The CDR3 has 18 residues. The J segment lost 0 bases and the V segment lost 7 bases, leaving 14 bases of the junction unmatched.

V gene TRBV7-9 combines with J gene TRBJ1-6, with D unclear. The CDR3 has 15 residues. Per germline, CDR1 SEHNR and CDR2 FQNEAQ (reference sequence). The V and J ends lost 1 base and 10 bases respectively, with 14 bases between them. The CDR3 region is CASSLGERAGSPLHF. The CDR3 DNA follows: TGTGCCAGCAGCTTAGGCGAGCGGGCCGGGTCACCCCTCCACTTT.

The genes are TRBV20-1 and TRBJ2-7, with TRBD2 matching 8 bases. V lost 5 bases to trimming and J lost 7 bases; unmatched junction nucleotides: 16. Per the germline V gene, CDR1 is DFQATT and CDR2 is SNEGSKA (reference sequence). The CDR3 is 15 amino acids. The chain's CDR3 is CSAPTGGGSHNEQYF. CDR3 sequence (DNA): TGCAGTGCTCCCACCGGGGGGGGGTCTCACAATGAGCAGTACTTC.